The 9 T cell receptor beta chains in this list originate from one sample, sequenced in a study of CD8 T cells in Susac syndrome. Reverse transcription used about 0.45 to 1 ug RNA and random hexamers. TCRdb fed the immunoSEQ multiplex PCR reads into MiXCR, producing one record per CDR3 protein. The repertoire holds approximately 80,000 distinct CDR3 sequences, with less than 95% as singletons. The sequencing input was CD8+ T cells from PBMCs. The origin of the receptors is a human donor with Susac syndrome.

The chain employs TRBV11-2 and TRBJ1-5; 11 nucleotides line up with TRBD1. V lost 5 bases and J lost 6; bases outside the gene matches: 9. The CDR3 runs to 16 residues. Germline V gene data show CDR1 as SGHAT and CDR2 as FQNNGV. The CDR3 sequence is CASSPSRTGGGQPQHF. The CDR3 DNA is TGTGCCAGCAGCCCCAGCAGGACAGGGGGCGGTCAGCCCCAGCATTTT. The variable domain in full, completed from reference TRBV11-2 and TRBJ1-5, reads EAGVAQSPRYKIIEKRQSVAFWCNPISGHATLYWYQQILGQGPKLLIQFQNNGVVDDSQLPKDRFSAERLKGVDSTLKIQPAKLEDSAVYLCASSPSRTGGGQPQHFGDGTRLSIL.

J is TRBJ2-7 and V is TRBV2, with 7 bases fitting TRBD2. Trimming at V came to 8 bases and at J to 2 bases, leaving 18 bases not matched to a gene. Germline values: CDR1 SNHLY, CDR2 FYNNEI. The CDR3 has 17 amino acids. CDR3 residues: CASRLNREDPSPYEQYF. The CDR3 coding sequence is TGTGCCAGCCGACTTAACCGGGAGGACCCATCGCCCTACGAGCAGTACTTC.

J is TRBJ2-7 and V is TRBV25-1; D is undetermined. The CDR3 spans 14 residues. The V end was cut by 2 bases, the J end by 2 bases, with 10 bases between. CDR1 is MGHDK and CDR2 is SYGVNS in the germline V gene. The CDR3 nucleotides are TGTGCCAGCAGTGAAGGCGGACGAACCTACGAGCAGTACTTC. Its protein product is CASSEGGRTYEQYF.

The chain uses TRBV3-1 and TRBJ2-7, with D perhaps TRBD2 (5 bases). The germline CDR1 and CDR2 sequences are LGHDT and YNNKEL (reference sequence). There are 14 residues in the CDR3. V was pared by 0 bases and J by 6 bases, with 12 bases between. CDR3 loop: CASSQEPGSSEQYF. CDR3 sequence (DNA): TGTGCCAGCAGCCAAGAACCGGGGAGTTCCGAGCAGTACTTC.

The rearrangement uses TRBV7-9 and TRBJ2-3; no clear D gene. Trimming removed 4 bases at V and 6 bases at J, with 8 bases between. Per the germline V gene, CDR1 is SEHNR and CDR2 is FQNEAQ (reference sequence). This CDR3 contains 12 residues. CDR3 DNA: TGTGCCAGCAGCTCTGGGCCTGATACGCAGTATTTT. Translation: CASSSGPDTQYF.

The genes are TRBV9 and TRBJ2-2; 7 positions agree with TRBD2. The junction had 6 bases not matched to a gene; V was cut back by 1 base and J by 0 bases. The CDR3 loop spans 17 amino acids. Germline lookup yields CDR1 SGDLS and CDR2 YYNGEE. The CDR3 DNA reads TGTGCCAGCAGCGTACGTGCGGGGGACCCGAACACCGGGGAGCTGTTTTTT. It yields the protein CASSVRAGDPNTGELFF.

The chain carries TRBV4-1 and TRBJ1-1; D gene ambiguous. CDR3 length: 16 residues. Germline-derived CDR1 and CDR2 are MGHRA and YSYEKL. The ends were cut back, 0 bases at V and 5 bases at J, with 16 bases in the middle. CDR3 DNA sequence: TGCGCCAGCAGCCAAGATCAATTGGGAGGAAGGACTGAAGCTTTCTTT. Translated: CASSQDQLGGRTEAFF.

The V gene is TRBV10-3, the J gene TRBJ2-3; D is undetermined. The ends were cut back, 8 bases at V and 3 bases at J, with 3 bases in the middle. This CDR3 region has 10 residues. CDR1 ENHRY and CDR2 SYGVKD come from the germline V gene. Here the CDR3 reads CAILTDTQYF. CDR3 bases: TGTGCCATCCTGACAGATACGCAGTATTTT.

The V call is TRBV27, the J call TRBJ2-3, with D perhaps TRBD2 (6 bases). The length of the CDR3 is 14 residues. The V gene lost 4 bases and the J gene lost 3 bases, with 11 bases spanning the gap. Germline lookup yields CDR1 MNHEY and CDR2 SMNVEV (reference sequence). This chain's CDR3 is CASSSRTITDTQYF. CDR3 nucleotide sequence: TGTGCCAGCAGTTCCCGGACTATTACAGATACGCAGTATTTT.